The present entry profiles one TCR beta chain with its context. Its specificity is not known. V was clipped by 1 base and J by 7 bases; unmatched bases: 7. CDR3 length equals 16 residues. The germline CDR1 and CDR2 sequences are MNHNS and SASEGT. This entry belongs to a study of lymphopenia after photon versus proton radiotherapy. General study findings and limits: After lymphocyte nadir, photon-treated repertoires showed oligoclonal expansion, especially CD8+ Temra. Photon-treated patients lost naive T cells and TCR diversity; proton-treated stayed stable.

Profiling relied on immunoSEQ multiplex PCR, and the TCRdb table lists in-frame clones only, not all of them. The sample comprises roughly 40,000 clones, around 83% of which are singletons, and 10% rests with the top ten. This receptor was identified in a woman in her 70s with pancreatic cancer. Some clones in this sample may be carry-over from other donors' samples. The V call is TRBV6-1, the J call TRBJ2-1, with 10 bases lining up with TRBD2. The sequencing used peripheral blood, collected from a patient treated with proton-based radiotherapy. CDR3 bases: TGTGCCAGCAGTGAAGGTTTACTAGCGGGGTCGAATGAGCAGTTCTTC. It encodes CASSEGLLAGSNEQFF.